This T cell receptor beta chain appears in the sequencing data of a study of blood T cell repertoires in COVID-19. Study background: Both acute and convalescent COVID-19 samples were obtained from the United States, Italy and Spain. From T cells, B-cell-depleted T cells, or PBMCs came the material, which was cDNA or gDNA.

Germline V gene lookup returns CDR1 MNHNY and CDR2 SVGAGI (reference sequence). The CDR3 loop spans 16 amino acids. J lost 8 bases, V lost 0 bases, and 11 bases had no gene match. Original processing methods: Reference gene primer amplification yielded estimated nucleated cell counts. Measured with immunoSEQ multiplex PCR; TCRdb has only the in-frame clones, and not every one. D and trimming were read from the DNA, whereas the V and J calls and clone size are those reported in that table. The data contain 80,000 to 95,000 clones, roughly 86% of them singletons. The chain couples TRBV6-6 to TRBJ1-2; 8 positions agree with TRBD1. Sequencing was carried out using peripheral blood. The sequence was collected from a woman of 80 years or more in a cohort sampled during active or convalescent COVID-19. The CDR3 is CASSYSNPGGAQGYTF. The DNA of the CDR3 is TGTGCCAGCAGTTACTCGAATCCAGGGGGCGCACAAGGCTACACCTTC.